This T cell receptor (beta chain) is from a study of T cell clonality in common variable immunodeficiency. This clone was recorded many times. Its antigen is undetermined. The CDR3 end falls 3 residues outside the read, so it is completed with the germline J gene. Study-level points and caveats: Reportedly, TCR beta sequences from common variable immunodeficiency showed fewer deletions and N-nucleotide insertions. Compared with healthy controls, CVID subjects showed increased TCRbeta clonality, mostly in about a third. CVID subjects shared fewer TCRbeta clones than healthy controls did.

The protocol was immunoSEQ multiplex PCR, while the TCRdb copy is restricted to in-frame clones and leaves out a portion. This table holds around 42,000 clones with no singletons; the top ten claim 6%. The ends were cut back, 1 base at V and 0 bases at J, with 8 bases in the middle. Per the germline V gene, CDR1 is SGDLS and CDR2 is YYNGEE. This CDR3 is 15 amino acids long. This TCR came from a human donor with common variable immunodeficiency. V gene TRBV9 combines with J gene TRBJ2-1, with a weak D call TRBD1 (5 bases). Input material: peripheral blood mononuclear cells. The covered CDR3 bases are TGTGCCAGCAGCGTACGACAGAGCTCCTACAATGAG. This gives the protein CASSVRQSSYNE. The CDR3, in full, reads CASSVRQSSYNEQFF.